These 18 T cell receptor beta chains were all obtained from the same sample, sequenced in a study of multiple sclerosis patients with progressive multifocal leukoencephalopathy. TCRdb's copy holds only in-frame clones and misses some; the assay was immunoSEQ multiplex PCR. The sample yields around 30,000 clones, nearly 90% seen once. As for time point: about a year of natalizumab therapy. Specimen: PBMCs, collected from a patient treated with natalizumab. These receptors came from a human donor with multiple sclerosis.

The chain recombines TRBV10-1 with TRBJ1-5, with D uncertain. The CDR3 loop spans 16 amino acids. V was pared by 7 bases and J by 0 bases, with 16 bases between. Germline CDR1 reads WNHNN; CDR2 reads SYGVQD (reference sequence). CDR3 nucleotides: TGCGCCAGCATTGCCCGGACGGTGTATAGCAATCAGCCCCAGCATTTT. Its translation is CASIARTVYSNQPQHF.

In regard to this clone: The junction departs from the called germline gene at one end, perhaps through a read error. The same CDR3 arises from other DNA sequences in this sample as well. V gene TRBV5-1 combines with J gene TRBJ2-2; either TRBD1 or TRBD2 may supply D (5 bases each). The CDR3 has 16 amino acids. Germline CDR1 SGHRS, CDR2 YFSETQ. CDR3 sequence: CASSPRQNPNTGELFF. The DNA of the CDR3 is TGCGCCAGCAGCCCTCGACAGAATCCAAACACCGGGGAGTTGTTTTTT.

The J gene is TRBJ1-2, the V gene TRBV5-1; D not certain. Trimming shortened V by 4 bases and J by 0 bases, and 16 bases separated the two germline ends. The CDR3 sequence is 16 residues long. Germline CDR1 SGHRS, CDR2 YFSETQ. The CDR3 loop is CASSTTGGPTNYGYTF. The CDR3 nucleotides read TGCGCCAGCAGCACCACGGGAGGACCCACTAACTATGGCTACACCTTC.

CDR3 nucleotides: TGCGCCAGTTACAGGGGAGACTCACCCCTCCACTTT. The encoded protein is CASYRGDSPLHF. The rearrangement links TRBV10-1 to TRBJ1-6; 7 bases are shared with TRBD1. Losses at the gene ends were 9 bases for V and 10 bases for J; bases not matched to a gene: 6. CDR3 size: 12 residues. Germline CDR1 and CDR2: WNHNN and SYGVQD (reference sequence).

The V gene is TRBV4-3, the J gene TRBJ2-1; D ambiguous. The CDR3 has 15 residues. V lost 1 base to trimming and J lost 3 bases, with 10 bases between them. The V gene's germline CDR1 is LGHNA and CDR2 YSLEER. The CDR3 reads CASSQGWRGYNEQFF. Here the CDR3 DNA reads TGCGCCAGCAGCCAAGGCTGGCGCGGCTACAATGAGCAGTTCTTC.

The chain employs TRBV4-2 and TRBJ1-2; D unclear. The CDR3 totals 14 residues. From germline, CDR1 is LGHNA and CDR2 YNFKEQ. The ends were cut back, 3 bases at V and 5 bases at J, with 13 bases in the middle. The CDR3 loop is CASSQVSVGYGYTF. The CDR3, as DNA: TGTGCCAGCAGCCAGGTCTCGGTGGGATATGGCTACACCTTC.

Details on this clone: The junction and the germline gene differ at one end; a read error may be behind it. The chain combines TRBV27 with TRBJ1-2, with D possibly being TRBD1 (5 bases). This CDR3 spans 15 amino acids. The V gene's germline CDR1 is MNHEY and CDR2 SMNVEV (reference sequence). The CDR3 DNA is TGTGCCACCAGTTTAAGGGAGGGGCTTAACTATGGCTACACCTTC. Protein sequence: CATSLREGLNYGYTF.

The chain joins TRBV11-1 to TRBJ2-7; no clear D gene. Germline V gene lookup returns CDR1 SGHAT and CDR2 FQDESV (reference sequence). V lost 7 bases, J lost 2 bases, and 24 bases lay in between. This CDR3 contains 17 residues. CDR3 region: CASNLFVDGVRAYEQYF. CDR3 coding DNA: TGTGCCAGCAACCTCTTCGTCGATGGGGTACGGGCCTACGAGCAGTACTTC.

This clone has a handful of counts. The chain couples TRBV2 to TRBJ1-1; no definite D call. CDR1 SNHLY and CDR2 FYNNEI come from the germline V gene. V gave up 6 bases and J gave up 4 bases, with 6 bases separating them. The CDR3 is 11 amino acids. This CDR3 is CASSTFTEAFF. The CDR3 DNA is TGTGCCAGCAGCACGTTCACTGAAGCTTTCTTT.

CDR3 residues: CASSQLGGVPLHF. In nucleotides, the CDR3 is TGCGCCAGCAGCCAGCTGGGGGGGGTCCCCCTCCACTTT. The chain links TRBV5-1 to TRBJ1-6; perhaps TRBD1 as D (5 bases). The CDR3 spans 13 residues. Germline V gene data show CDR1 as SGHRS and CDR2 as YFSETQ. Trimming removed 4 bases at V and 13 bases at J, with 15 bases between.

About this clone: One end of the junction fails to match germline, which may point to a read error. The rearrangement joins TRBV6-5 to TRBJ2-7; no firm D call. This CDR3 spans 13 amino acids. The germline CDR1 and CDR2 sequences are MNHEY and SVGAGI. In nucleotides, the CDR3 is TGTGCCAGCAGTCCTGACACCTCCTACGAGCAGCACTTC. Its protein product is CASSPDTSYEQHF.

The V call is TRBV18, the J call TRBJ1-1; the D is unclear. The V end was cut by 2 bases, the J end by 2 bases, with 9 bases between. This CDR3 has 14 residues. CDR1 is KGHSH and CDR2 is LQKENI in the germline V gene. CDR3: CASSPTTLNTEAFF. The CDR3 bases are TGTGCCAGCTCACCAACGACACTAAACACTGAAGCTTTCTTT. The full variable domain, its missing parts supplied by reference TRBV18 and TRBJ1-1, is NAGVMQNPRHLVRRRGQEARLRCSPMKGHSHVYWYRQLPEEGLKFMVYLQKENIIDESGMPKERFSAEFPKEGPSILRIQQVVRGDSAAYFCASSPTTLNTEAFFGQGTRLTVV.

The CDR3 protein is CASTPASGGHYEQYF. CDR3 sequence (DNA): TGTGCCAGCACCCCCGCCAGCGGGGGGCACTACGAGCAGTACTTC. The chain employs TRBV28 and TRBJ2-5; 9 bases match TRBD2. The last part of the DNA fits TRBJ2-7 better; the J call may be wrong. The CDR3 extends over 15 amino acids. Germline loops: CDR1 MDHEN, CDR2 SYDVKM.

The count of this clone is one. The CDR3 reads CAWRSSGSYTDTQYF. CDR3 bases: TGTGCCTGGAGATCTTCAGGCAGCTACACAGATACGCAGTATTTT. The rearrangement uses TRBV30 and TRBJ2-3, with D hard to call. Trimming shortened V by 3 bases and J by 2 bases, and 15 bases separated the two germline ends. This CDR3 has 15 residues. Germline-derived CDR1 and CDR2 are GTSNPN and SVGIG (reference sequence).

The chain couples TRBV28 to TRBJ1-2; D not resolved. Germline V CDR1 and CDR2: MDHEN, SYDVKM. The V and J ends lost 5 bases and 0 bases respectively, with 4 bases between them. This CDR3 contains 12 residues. CDR3 DNA: TGTGCCAGCAGTCGGGCTAACTATGGCTACACCTTC. Translation: CASSRANYGYTF.

The chain couples TRBV5-4 to TRBJ2-1; 8 positions agree with TRBD2. Germline CDR1 reads SGHNT; CDR2 reads YYREEE (reference sequence). This CDR3 has 15 amino acids. J lost 3 bases, V lost 2 bases, and 4 bases had no gene match. CDR3 nucleotide sequence: TGTGCCAGCAGCTTACGGGGGGGGTTCTACAATGAGCAGTTCTTC. It translates to CASSLRGGFYNEQFF.

The V call is TRBV15, the J call TRBJ1-4; 10 bases align to TRBD1. Germline CDR1 reads LNHNV; CDR2 reads YYDKDF (reference sequence). The CDR3 is 16 residues long. Trimming took 5 bases from V and 7 from J; bases not matched to a gene: 10. The chain's CDR3 is CATSGGQGRLGEKLFF. The CDR3 nucleotides read TGTGCCACCAGCGGGGGACAGGGGAGGTTAGGTGAAAAACTGTTTTTT.

A note on this clone: The sample has other DNA sequences that encode this CDR3 too. The V gene is TRBV5-6, the J gene TRBJ2-7; 7 bases are a match to TRBD1. V gave up 0 bases and J gave up 2 bases; unmatched junction bases: 8. The CDR3 sequence is 16 residues long. Germline V CDR1 and CDR2: SGHDT, YYEEEE. The CDR3 loop reads CASSLGAGTATYEQYF. The DNA for the CDR3 is TGTGCCAGCAGCTTGGGTGCCGGGACAGCAACCTACGAGCAGTACTTC.